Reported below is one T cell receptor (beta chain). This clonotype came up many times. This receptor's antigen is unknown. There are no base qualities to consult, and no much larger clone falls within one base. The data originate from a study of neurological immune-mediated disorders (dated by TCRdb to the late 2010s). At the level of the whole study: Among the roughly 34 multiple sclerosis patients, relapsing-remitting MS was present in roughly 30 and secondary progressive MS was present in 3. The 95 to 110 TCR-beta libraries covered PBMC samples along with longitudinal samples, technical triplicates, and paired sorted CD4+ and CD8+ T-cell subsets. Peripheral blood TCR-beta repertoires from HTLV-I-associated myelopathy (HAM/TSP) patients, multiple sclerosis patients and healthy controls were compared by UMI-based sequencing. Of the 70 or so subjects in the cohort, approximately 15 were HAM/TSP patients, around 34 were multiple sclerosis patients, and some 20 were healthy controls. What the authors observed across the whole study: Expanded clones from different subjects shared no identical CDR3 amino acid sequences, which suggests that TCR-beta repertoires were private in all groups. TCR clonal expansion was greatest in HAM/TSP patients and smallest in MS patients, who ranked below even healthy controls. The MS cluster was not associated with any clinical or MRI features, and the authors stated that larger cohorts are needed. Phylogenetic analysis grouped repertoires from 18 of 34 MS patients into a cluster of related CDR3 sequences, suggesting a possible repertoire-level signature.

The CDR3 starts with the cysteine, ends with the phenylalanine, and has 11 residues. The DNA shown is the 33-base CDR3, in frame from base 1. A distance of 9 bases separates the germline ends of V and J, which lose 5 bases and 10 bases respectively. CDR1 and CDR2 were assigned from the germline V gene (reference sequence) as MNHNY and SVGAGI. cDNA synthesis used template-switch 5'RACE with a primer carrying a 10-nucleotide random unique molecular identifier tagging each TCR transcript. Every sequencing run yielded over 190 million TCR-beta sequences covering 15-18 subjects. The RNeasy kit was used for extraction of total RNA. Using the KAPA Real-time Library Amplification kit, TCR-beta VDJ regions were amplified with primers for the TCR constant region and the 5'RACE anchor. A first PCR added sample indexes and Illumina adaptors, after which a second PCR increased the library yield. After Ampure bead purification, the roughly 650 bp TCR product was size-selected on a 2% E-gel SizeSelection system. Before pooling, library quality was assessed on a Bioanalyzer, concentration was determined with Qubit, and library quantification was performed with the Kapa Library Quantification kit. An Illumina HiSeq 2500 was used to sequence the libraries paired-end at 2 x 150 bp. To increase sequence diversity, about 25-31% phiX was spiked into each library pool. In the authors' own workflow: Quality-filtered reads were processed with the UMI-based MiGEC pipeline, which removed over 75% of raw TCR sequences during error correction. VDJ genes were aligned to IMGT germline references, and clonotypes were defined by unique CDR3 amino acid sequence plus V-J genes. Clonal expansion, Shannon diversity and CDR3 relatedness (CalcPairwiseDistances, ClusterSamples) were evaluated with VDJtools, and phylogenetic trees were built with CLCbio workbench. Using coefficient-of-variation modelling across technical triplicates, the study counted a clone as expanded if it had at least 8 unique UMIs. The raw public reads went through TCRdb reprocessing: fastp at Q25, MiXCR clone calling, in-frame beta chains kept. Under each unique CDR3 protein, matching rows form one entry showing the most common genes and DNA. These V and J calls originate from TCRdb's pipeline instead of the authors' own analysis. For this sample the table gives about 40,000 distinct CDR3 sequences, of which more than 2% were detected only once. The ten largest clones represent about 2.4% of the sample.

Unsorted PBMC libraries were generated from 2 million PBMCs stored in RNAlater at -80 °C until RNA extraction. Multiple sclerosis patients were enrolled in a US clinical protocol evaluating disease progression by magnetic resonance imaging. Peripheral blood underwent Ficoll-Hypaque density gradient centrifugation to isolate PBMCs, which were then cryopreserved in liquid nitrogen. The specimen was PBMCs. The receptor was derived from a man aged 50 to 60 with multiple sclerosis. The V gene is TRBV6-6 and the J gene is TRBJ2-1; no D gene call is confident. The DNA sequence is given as TGTGCCAGCAGTCCGGTCCGGGAGCAGTTCTTC. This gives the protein CASSPVREQFF.